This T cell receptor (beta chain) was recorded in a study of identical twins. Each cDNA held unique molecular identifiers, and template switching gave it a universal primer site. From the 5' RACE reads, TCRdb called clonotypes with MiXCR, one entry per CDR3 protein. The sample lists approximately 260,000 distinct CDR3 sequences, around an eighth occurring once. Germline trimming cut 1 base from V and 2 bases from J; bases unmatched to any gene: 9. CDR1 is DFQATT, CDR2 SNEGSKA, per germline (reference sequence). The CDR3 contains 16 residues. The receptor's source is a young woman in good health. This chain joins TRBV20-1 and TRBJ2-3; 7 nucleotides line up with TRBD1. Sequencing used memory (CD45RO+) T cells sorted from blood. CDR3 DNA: TGCAGTGCTAGAGCTAGGAGTACAGGGGCCACAGATACGCAGTATTTT. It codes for CSARARSTGATDTQYF.